This T cell receptor beta chain is from a study of identical twins. The study's findings and limits: With abundant cord blood beta clonotypes, insertions were fewer; memory repertoires showed no such pattern. Conclusions were drawn cross-sectionally by statistical analysis, without following the same donors.

Details on this clonotype: Its matching antigen is unknown.

Unique molecular identifiers were present on cDNA, and template switching added a universal primer site. Using its own MiXCR run on the 5' RACE reads, TCRdb lists one record per CDR3 protein. Of about 890,000 distinct CDR3 sequences detected, approximately 13% appear once; the ten largest clones hold under 2%. V trimming: 2 bases; J trimming: 5 bases; junction bases outside the gene matches: 9. This CDR3 contains 18 residues. CDR1 MNHEY and CDR2 SVGAGI come from the germline V gene. These data also featured in a second study, about yellow fever vaccine responses in identical twins.

V gene TRBV6-5 combines with J gene TRBJ2-3; 14 nucleotides align to TRBD2. Sequencing used PBMCs. The clonotype was recovered from a woman under 30 in good health. CDR3 bases: TGTGCCAGCAGTTACCCGCAGACTAGCGGGAGGGCCGTAGATACGCAGTATTTT. It yields the protein CASSYPQTSGRAVDTQYF.